The rows below give T cell receptor beta chains drawn from one sample of a study of shared clonotypes between healthy human individuals. TCRdb keeps only in-frame clones here, not all; method: immunoSEQ multiplex PCR. The sample yields roughly 1 million clones, roughly 74% seen once. Material: memory CD4+ T cells from PBMCs. The receptors shown here come from a man in his late teens or twenties in good health. Some clones in this sample may be carry-over from other donors' samples. Both conserved end residues are part of each CDR3. Each record gives: clone size, J gene, D gene, V gene, CDR3 protein, CDR3 DNA. A D gene is named only where the DNA matches it firmly. Clone sizes are given selectively: once, few, many, or a class where the clone is expanded.

. TRBJ2-1 TRBD2 TRBV6-6 CASSYKREGRNEQFF TGTGCCAGCAGTTACAAGCGGGAGGGCCGGAATGAGCAGTTCTTC
. TRBJ2-1 . TRBV5-1 CASSELGYNEQFF TGCGCCAGCAGCGAGTTGGGTTACAATGAGCAGTTCTTC
. TRBJ1-3 . TRBV7-8 CASSTQGRSQRGNTIYF TGTGCCAGCAGCACCCAGGGACGGAGCCAACGGGGAAACACCATATATTTT
. TRBJ2-3 TRBD2 TRBV7-3 CASSLTSGRIDTQYF TGTGCCAGCAGCTTGACTAGCGGGAGGATAGATACGCAGTATTTT
. TRBJ2-1 TRBD2 TRBV6-5 CASSTRTSGYNEQFF TGTGCCAGCAGTACGCGGACTAGCGGGTACAATGAGCAGTTCTTC
. TRBJ2-1 TRBD2 TRBV19 CASSIGLREYEQFF TGTGCCAGTAGTATAGGATTGCGGGAGTATGAGCAGTTCTTC
. TRBJ2-7 TRBD2 TRBV11-2 CASRGGSYEQYF TGTGCCAGCAGGGGGGGGTCCTACGAGCAGTACTTC
. TRBJ2-1 TRBD2 TRBV7-9 CASTEIAGGSRDEQFF TGTGCCAGCACCGAAATAGCGGGAGGAAGCCGCGATGAGCAGTTCTTC
. TRBJ2-7 TRBD2 TRBV5-1 CASSSQAGGTAEQYF TGCGCCAGCAGCTCACAAGCGGGAGGGACCGCCGAGCAGTACTTC
. TRBJ1-3 . TRBV7-1 CASSLAGDSGNTIYF TGTGCCAGCAGCTTAGCAGGGGACTCTGGAAACACCATATATTTT
. TRBJ2-5 . TRBV11-2 CASSLAGVEETQYF TGTGCCAGCAGCTTAGCGGGAGTAGAGGAGACCCAGTACTTC
. TRBJ2-1 . TRBV2 CASIAGTLYNEQFF TGTGCCAGCATTGCCGGGACCCTATACAATGAGCAGTTCTTC
. TRBJ2-2 TRBD1 TRBV19 CASSLQGASTGELFF TGTGCCAGTAGCTTACAGGGGGCAAGCACCGGGGAGCTGTTTTTT
. TRBJ2-5 . TRBV11-2 CASSAGETQYF TGTGCCAGCTCGGCGGGAGAGACCCAGTACTTC
few TRBJ2-7 . TRBV10-3 CAISEGSPPQYF TGTGCCATCAGTGAAGGCTCCCCCCCGCAGTACTTC
. TRBJ2-1 TRBD2 TRBV6-5 CASSSGLAGALHEQFF TGTGCCAGCAGTTCCGGACTAGCGGGAGCTCTCCATGAGCAGTTCTTC
. TRBJ2-7 . TRBV5-5 CASSLVATTYEQYF TGTGCCAGCAGCTTGGTCGCGACCACCTACGAGCAGTACTTC
few TRBJ2-5 . TRBV19 CASSYSRDRQETQYF TGTGCCAGTAGTTATTCGCGGGACCGGCAAGAGACCCAGTACTTC
few TRBJ2-3 . TRBV21-1 CASSNGRQGSTDTQYF TGTGCCAGCAGCAACGGGAGACAGGGCAGCACAGATACGCAGTATTTT
. TRBJ2-7 TRBD2 TRBV7-2 CASSLSGVAGGHYEQYF TGTGCCAGCAGCTTATCCGGGGTCGCGGGAGGGCATTACGAGCAGTACTTC
once TRBJ1-1 TRBD1 TRBV5-1 CASSLALTGGFGTEAFF TGCGCCAGCAGCTTGGCTTTGACAGGGGGGTTTGGCACTGAAGCTTTCTTT
. TRBJ1-3 . TRBV5-4 CASSRDLSSGNTIYF TGTGCCAGCAGCCGGGACTTGAGCTCTGGAAACACCATATATTTT
. TRBJ2-7 . TRBV5-1 CASSLWGPGDEQYF TGCGCCAGCAGCCTTTGGGGGCCAGGGGACGAGCAGTACTTC
. TRBJ2-7 . TRBV19 CASSIGPVVPATSYEQYF TGTGCCAGTAGTATAGGCCCCGTTGTGCCCGCCACCTCCTACGAGCAGTACTTC
many TRBJ1-1 TRBD1 TRBV2 CASSGTGTGGKAFF TGTGCCAGCAGTGGTACCGGGACAGGGGGGAAAGCTTTCTTT
. TRBJ2-2 . TRBV5-5 CASSLGRYDTGELFF TGTGCCAGCAGCTTGGGGAGGTATGACACCGGGGAGCTGTTTTTT
. TRBJ2-7 TRBD1 TRBV29-1 CSVDVQGTYEQYF TGCAGCGTTGATGTACAGGGGACCTACGAGCAGTACTTC
. TRBJ2-5 TRBD1 TRBV9 CASSVGAGGTETQYF TGTGCCAGCAGCGTAGGAGCAGGGGGCACGGAGACCCAGTACTTC
. TRBJ2-7 . TRBV6-5 CASSYWGPSVYEQYF TGTGCCAGCAGTTACTGGGGACCCTCCGTATACGAGCAGTACTTC
. TRBJ1-4 . TRBV28 CASRRMNEKLFF TGTGCCAGCAGACGGATGAATGAAAAACTGTTTTTT
. TRBJ1-5 . TRBV27 CASSFGVGAAQHF TGTGCCAGCAGTTTTGGGGTGGGGGCCGCCCAGCATTTT
. TRBJ2-5 TRBD1 TRBV4-1 CASSPRDRGLETQYF TGCGCCAGCAGCCCGCGGGACAGGGGGTTGGAGACCCAGTACTTC
. TRBJ2-6 . TRBV4-2 CASSPTLILGNSGANVLTF TGTGCCAGCAGCCCTACTTTAATTTTGGGGAACTCTGGGGCCAACGTCCTGACTTTC
. TRBJ2-5 TRBD1 TRBV9 CASSARGTGVQETQYF TGTGCCAGCAGCGCCCGCGGGACAGGGGTCCAAGAGACCCAGTACTTC
. TRBJ2-1 TRBD1 TRBV4-2 CASSRDRGNEQFF TGTGCCAGCAGCCGAGACAGGGGGAATGAGCAGTTCTTC
. TRBJ1-5 . TRBV6-6 CASSYRRSNQPQHF TGTGCCAGCAGTTACCGACGGTCTAATCAGCCCCAGCATTTT
once TRBJ2-5 TRBD1 TRBV4-2 CASSLEGGSETQYF TGTGCCAGCAGCCTCGAAGGGGGCTCGGAGACCCAGTACTTC
few TRBJ1-3 . TRBV7-9 CATGTAWSSGNTIYF TGTGCCACCGGCACGGCTTGGAGCTCTGGAAACACCATATATTTT
. TRBJ2-3 . TRBV2 CASRLAPRTLTDTQYF TGTGCCAGCAGGCTAGCCCCACGGACCCTCACAGATACGCAGTATTTT
. TRBJ2-6 . TRBV2 CASSDDSSGGANVLTF TGTGCCAGCAGTGACGACAGCTCTGGTGGGGCCAACGTCCTGACTTTC
. TRBJ1-5 . TRBV2 CASSDNWGGQPQHF TGTGCCAGCAGTGACAACTGGGGGGGTCAGCCCCAGCATTTT
once TRBJ2-1 . TRBV5-1 CASSFFLGESYNEQFF TGCGCCAGCAGCTTTTTTCTGGGCGAATCCTACAATGAGCAGTTCTTC
. TRBJ1-6 . TRBV6-6 CASSYPGNSYNSPLHF TGTGCCAGCAGTTATCCGGGAAACTCCTATAATTCACCCCTCCACTTT
. TRBJ1-2 . TRBV5-4 CASSFTSYYGYTF TGTGCCAGCAGCTTCACTAGCTACTATGGCTACACCTTC
few TRBJ2-7 . TRBV29-1 CSVSRGAWEQYF TGCAGTGTATCACGGGGGGCTTGGGAGCAGTACTTC
. TRBJ1-1 TRBD1 TRBV2 CASSGTGAPGDTEAFF TGTGCCAGCAGTGGCACAGGGGCGCCCGGGGACACTGAAGCTTTCTTT
. TRBJ2-3 . TRBV14 CASSQGVNTQYF TGTGCCAGCAGCCAGGGAGTTAATACGCAGTATTTT
. TRBJ2-3 . TRBV7-3 CASSPTPRGGADTQYF TGTGCCAGCAGCCCGACCCCCAGGGGGGGGGCAGATACGCAGTATTTT
. TRBJ2-2 . TRBV10-3 CAISEGRYTGELFF TGTGCCATCAGTGAGGGCAGATACACCGGGGAGCTGTTTTTT
. TRBJ2-2 TRBD2 TRBV5-1 CASSWAGLQNTGELFF TGCGCCAGCAGCTGGGCGGGACTACAGAACACCGGGGAGCTGTTTTTT
. TRBJ2-5 TRBD2 TRBV7-6 CASSSSGRGQETQYF TGTGCCAGCAGCTCTAGCGGGAGGGGTCAAGAGACCCAGTACTTC